This entry lists 10 T cell receptor beta chains sequenced from one sample in a study of identical twins. TCRdb re-called the 5' RACE reads with MiXCR, one entry per CDR3 protein. The sample has approximately 530,000 distinct CDR3 sequences, about a fifth seen once. The sample also formed part of further work on yellow fever vaccine responses in identical twins.

Sequencing was carried out using CD4+ T cells sorted from blood. The receptors were gathered from a woman younger than 30 in good health.

This clonotype showed up just a few times. The J gene is TRBJ2-7, the V gene TRBV6-1, with a tentative D call TRBD1 (6 bases). The V and J ends lost 5 bases and 4 bases respectively, with 9 bases between them. CDR3 length: 12 amino acids. The germline V gene encodes CDR1 MNHNS and CDR2 SASEGT. The CDR3 region is CASSSDRYEQYV. The CDR3, as DNA: TGTGCCAGCAGTTCGGACAGATACGAGCAGTACGTC.

This clonotype was counted a few times. The chain employs TRBV27 and TRBJ2-7, with 11 bases that match TRBD1. Losses at the gene ends were 6 bases for V and 4 bases for J; bases not matched to a gene: 5. The germline gives CDR1 MNHEY, CDR2 SMNVEV (reference sequence). The CDR3 runs 14 residues. CDR3 region: CASRPGQGVYEQYV. For the CDR3, the DNA is TGTGCCAGCAGACCGGGACAGGGGGTATACGAGCAGTACGTC.

This clonotype occurred a few times. The chain uses TRBV20-1 and TRBJ2-3; 11 nucleotides match TRBD2. Germline V gene data show CDR1 as DFQATT and CDR2 as SNEGSKA (reference sequence). CDR3 size: 17 residues. V shed 5 bases, J shed 0 bases, and the junction held 10 bases outside the gene matches. The CDR3 DNA sequence: TGCAGTGCTTCCTCCGGGACTAGCGGAATCAGCACAGATACGCAGTATTTT. It yields the protein CSASSGTSGISTDTQYF.

This clonotype was counted between two and nine times. The gene calls are TRBV20-1 and TRBJ2-3, with 11 bases matching TRBD2. Trimming cost V 6 bases and J 2 bases; bases outside gene matches: 4. Per germline, CDR1 DFQATT and CDR2 SNEGSKA (reference sequence). The CDR3 extends over 14 amino acids. The DNA for the CDR3 is TGCAGTGCCGGGACTAGCGGATTCACAGATACGCAGTATTTT. Its protein product is CSAGTSGFTDTQYF.

The chain uses TRBV9 and TRBJ2-7, with D possibly being TRBD1 (5 bases). The V and J ends lost 2 bases and 0 bases respectively, with 12 bases between them. CDR1 SGDLS and CDR2 YYNGEE come from the germline V gene. This CDR3 is built from 15 residues. The CDR3 is CASSVDSESSYEQYF. In nucleotides, the CDR3 is TGTGCCAGCAGCGTTGACAGCGAAAGCTCCTACGAGCAGTACTTC.

This clonotype was seen more than once but under ten times. The genes are TRBV6-6 and TRBJ1-1; D remains ambiguous. With 2 bases removed from V and 3 bases from J, the gap between germline ends came to 7 bases. CDR3 length: 13 amino acids. Germline lookup yields CDR1 MNHNY and CDR2 SVGAGI (reference sequence). CDR3 residues: CASSYGSDTEAFF. Written as DNA, the CDR3 is TGTGCCAGCAGTTACGGGTCTGACACTGAAGCTTTCTTT.

This clonotype was seen only a few times. The rearrangement joins TRBV5-1 to TRBJ1-4; perhaps TRBD1 as D (6 bases). Trimming removed 9 bases from V and 5 bases from J, with 20 bases in between. CDR1 SGHRS and CDR2 YFSETQ come from the germline V gene. The CDR3 extends over 15 amino acids. The CDR3 sequence: CATRTTGGLNEKLFF. Here the CDR3 DNA reads TGCGCCACCAGAACCACGGGGGGCCTAAATGAAAAACTGTTTTTT.

The chain has TRBV10-3 and TRBJ1-2; D gene ambiguous. Germline V gene sequence: CDR1 ENHRY, CDR2 SYGVKD. The V end lost 5 bases, the J end lost 8 bases, and 12 bases lay between the germline ends. The CDR3 is 12 residues long. The CDR3 loop reads CAISTLSGGYTF. The CDR3 DNA reads TGTGCCATCAGTACCCTATCTGGGGGCTACACCTTC.

This clonotype was counted a few times. V and J are TRBV27 and TRBJ2-1; 8 nucleotides match TRBD2. With V trimmed by 2 bases and J by 0 bases, 6 bases remained unmatched. CDR3 size: 17 residues. CDR1 MNHEY and CDR2 SMNVEV come from the germline V gene (reference sequence). CDR3 coding DNA: TGTGCCAGCAGTTTAGCTCGCGGGAGGCTCTCCTACAATGAGCAGTTCTTC. Translation gives CASSLARGRLSYNEQFF.

This clonotype was detected only a few times. This sequence joins TRBV5-1 and TRBJ2-5; 7 positions match TRBD1. There are 14 residues in the CDR3. Unmatched junction bases numbered 6, after V lost 4 bases and J lost 3 bases. Germline-derived CDR1 and CDR2 are SGHRS and YFSETQ. In DNA, the CDR3 is TGCGCCAGCAGCGCTGGACAGGTTAAAGAGACCCAGTACTTC. It translates to CASSAGQVKETQYF.